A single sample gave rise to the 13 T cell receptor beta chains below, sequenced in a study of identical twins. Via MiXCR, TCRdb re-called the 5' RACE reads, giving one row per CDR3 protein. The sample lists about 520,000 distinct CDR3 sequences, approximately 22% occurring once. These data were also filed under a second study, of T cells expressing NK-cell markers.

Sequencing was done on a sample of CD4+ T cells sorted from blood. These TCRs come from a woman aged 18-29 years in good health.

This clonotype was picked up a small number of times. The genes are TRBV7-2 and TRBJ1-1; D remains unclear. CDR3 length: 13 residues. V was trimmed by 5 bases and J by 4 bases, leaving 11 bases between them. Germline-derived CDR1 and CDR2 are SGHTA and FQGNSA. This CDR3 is CASSTRTSTEAFF. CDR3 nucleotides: TGTGCCAGCAGCACTAGGACTTCCACTGAAGCTTTCTTT.

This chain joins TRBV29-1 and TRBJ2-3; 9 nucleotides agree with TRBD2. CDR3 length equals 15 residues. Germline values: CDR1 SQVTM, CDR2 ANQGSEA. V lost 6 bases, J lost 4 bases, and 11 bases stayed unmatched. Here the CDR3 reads CSVGTSIGTADTQYF. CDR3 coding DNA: TGCAGCGTAGGGACTAGCATCGGTACGGCAGATACGCAGTATTTT.

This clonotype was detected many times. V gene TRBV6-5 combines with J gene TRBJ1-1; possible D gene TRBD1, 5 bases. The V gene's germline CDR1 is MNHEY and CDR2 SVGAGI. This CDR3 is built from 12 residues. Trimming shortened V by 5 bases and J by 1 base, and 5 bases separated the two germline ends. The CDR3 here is CASSRGNTEAFF. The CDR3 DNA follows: TGTGCCAGCAGTAGGGGGAACACTGAAGCTTTCTTT.

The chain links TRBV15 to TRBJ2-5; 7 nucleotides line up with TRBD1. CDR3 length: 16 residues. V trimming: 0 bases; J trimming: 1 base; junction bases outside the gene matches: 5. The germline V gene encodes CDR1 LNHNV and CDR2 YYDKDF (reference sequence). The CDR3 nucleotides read TGTGCCACCAGCAGAGAGGACAGGACCCTCCAAGAGACCCAGTACTTC. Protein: CATSREDRTLQETQYF.

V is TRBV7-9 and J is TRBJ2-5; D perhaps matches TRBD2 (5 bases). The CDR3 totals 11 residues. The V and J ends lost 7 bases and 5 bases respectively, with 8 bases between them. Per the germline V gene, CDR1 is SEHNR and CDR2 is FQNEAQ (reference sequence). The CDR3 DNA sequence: TGTGCCAGCACCCCGGGGGAGACCCAGTACTTC. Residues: CASTPGETQYF.

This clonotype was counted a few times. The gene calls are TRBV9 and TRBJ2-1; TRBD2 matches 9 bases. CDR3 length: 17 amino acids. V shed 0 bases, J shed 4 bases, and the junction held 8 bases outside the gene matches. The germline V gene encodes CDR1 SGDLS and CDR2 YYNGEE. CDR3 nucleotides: TGTGCCAGCAGCGTAGAGGGGGCGGGAGGGCTTTACAATGAGCAGTTCTTC. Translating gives CASSVEGAGGLYNEQFF.

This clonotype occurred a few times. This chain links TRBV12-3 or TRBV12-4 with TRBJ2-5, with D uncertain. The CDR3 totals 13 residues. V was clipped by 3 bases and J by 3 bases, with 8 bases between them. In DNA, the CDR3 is TGTGCCAGCAGTTTGACCTACGAAGAGACCCAGTACTTC. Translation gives CASSLTYEETQYF.

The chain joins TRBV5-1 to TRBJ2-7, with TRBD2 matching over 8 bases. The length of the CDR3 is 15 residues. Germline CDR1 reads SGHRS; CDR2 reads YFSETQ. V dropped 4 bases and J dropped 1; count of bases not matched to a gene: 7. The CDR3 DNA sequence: TGCGCCAGCAGCCCCGGAAGCGGGGGTTCCTACGAGCAGTACTTC. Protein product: CASSPGSGGSYEQYF.

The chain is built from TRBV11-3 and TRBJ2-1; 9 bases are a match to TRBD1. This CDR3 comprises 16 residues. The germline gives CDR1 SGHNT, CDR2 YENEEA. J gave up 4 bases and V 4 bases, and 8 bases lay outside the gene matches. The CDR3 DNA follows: TGTGCCAGCAGCTCTCTGCCGGGACAGGGATACAATGAGCAGTTCTTC. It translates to CASSSLPGQGYNEQFF.

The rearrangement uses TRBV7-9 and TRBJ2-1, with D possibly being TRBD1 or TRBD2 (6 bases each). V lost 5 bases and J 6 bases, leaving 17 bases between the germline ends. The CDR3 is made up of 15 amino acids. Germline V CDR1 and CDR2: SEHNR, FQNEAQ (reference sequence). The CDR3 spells CASSLPSGARNEQFF. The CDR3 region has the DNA TGTGCCAGCAGCCTTCCTTCGGGGGCCCGCAATGAGCAGTTCTTC.

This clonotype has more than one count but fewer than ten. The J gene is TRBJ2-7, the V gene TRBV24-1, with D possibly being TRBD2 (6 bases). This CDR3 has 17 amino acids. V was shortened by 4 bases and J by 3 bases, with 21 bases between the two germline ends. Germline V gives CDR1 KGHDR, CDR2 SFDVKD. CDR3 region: CATSEKPGESVYYEQYF. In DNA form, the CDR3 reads TGTGCCACCAGTGAGAAACCGGGGGAATCGGTCTACTACGAGCAGTACTTC.

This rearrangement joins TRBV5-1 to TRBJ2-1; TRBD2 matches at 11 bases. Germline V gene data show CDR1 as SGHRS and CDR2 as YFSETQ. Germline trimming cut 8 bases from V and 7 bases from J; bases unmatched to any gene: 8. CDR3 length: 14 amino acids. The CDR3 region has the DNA TGCGCCAGTAGTATAACTAGCGGGAGTAATGAGCAGTTCTTC. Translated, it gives CASSITSGSNEQFF.

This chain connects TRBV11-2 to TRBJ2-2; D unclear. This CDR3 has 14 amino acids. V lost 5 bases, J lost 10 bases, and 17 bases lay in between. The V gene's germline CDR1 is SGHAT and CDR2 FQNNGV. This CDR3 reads CASSPRTLRMELFF. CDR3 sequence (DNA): TGTGCCAGCAGCCCTCGGACCCTGAGAATGGAGCTGTTTTTT.